Listed here are 21 T cell receptor beta chains from one sample, sequenced in a study of cytotoxic CD8 clonotypes in ibrutinib-treated CLL. The table came from immunoSEQ multiplex PCR; TCRdb's copy has only in-frame clones and leaves some out. The table has approximately 46,000 clones, about 72% seen once. The sample was PBMCs, taken after 12 months of ibrutinib treatment. The origin of the receptors is a human donor with chronic lymphocytic leukemia.

The chain combines TRBV11-2 with TRBJ1-2; D might be TRBD1 (5 bases). The CDR3 spans 15 residues. Deletions cut 6 bases from V and 0 bases from J, with 14 bases between. CDR1 SGHAT and CDR2 FQNNGV come from the germline V gene. In DNA, the CDR3 is TGTGCCAGCAGTCTCGGTGGGGCTCCTAACTATGGCTACACCTTC. Residues: CASSLGGAPNYGYTF.

This clone occurred a few times. V gene TRBV7-2 combines with J gene TRBJ1-2; 9 nucleotides line up with TRBD1. The CDR3 extends over 14 amino acids. CDR1 and CDR2 (germline): SGHTA, FQGNSA. J was trimmed by 8 bases and V by 1 base; bases with no gene match: 5. In DNA form, the CDR3 reads TGTGCCAGCAGCTTAGGTGGGACAGGGTACGGCTACACCTTC. It is translated as CASSLGGTGYGYTF.

The chain uses TRBV19 and TRBJ1-2, with 8 bases fitting TRBD1. The CDR3 extends over 16 amino acids. V trimming: 6 bases; J trimming: 2 bases; junction bases outside the gene matches: 11. Germline assignment: CDR1 LNHDA and CDR2 SQIVND (reference sequence). CDR3 residues: CASSPQGTGTNYGYTF. CDR3 in DNA: TGTGCCAGTAGCCCACAGGGGACAGGCACCAACTATGGCTACACCTTC.

This chain links TRBV18 with TRBJ2-2; TRBD2 matches 13 bases. V shed 6 bases, J shed 7 bases, and the junction held 8 bases outside the gene matches. Germline lookup yields CDR1 KGHSH and CDR2 LQKENI. This CDR3 comprises 16 residues. The CDR3 region is CASSRGTSGDGGELFF. The CDR3 DNA sequence: TGTGCCAGCTCCCGAGGGACTAGCGGGGACGGCGGGGAGCTGTTTTTT.

The chain combines TRBV5-4 with TRBJ2-7, with D hard to call. CDR3 size: 15 residues. V lost 1 base, J lost 2 bases, and 13 bases lay in between. Germline CDR1 and CDR2: SGHNT and YYREEE (reference sequence). Written as DNA, the CDR3 is TGTGCCAGCAGCTTGATCACGTCGGCAACCTACGAGCAGTACTTC. It specifies CASSLITSATYEQYF.

This chain uses TRBV11-2 with TRBJ2-1; 8 bases align to TRBD2. This CDR3 is 17 amino acids long. V gave up 5 bases and J gave up 4 bases; unmatched junction bases: 13. From germline, CDR1 is SGHAT and CDR2 FQNNGV. The CDR3 protein is CASSEYGTSGHYNEQFF. The CDR3 nucleotides read TGTGCCAGCAGCGAATACGGCACTAGCGGACATTACAATGAGCAGTTCTTC.

This chain links TRBV27 with TRBJ2-5, with D possibly being TRBD2 (6 bases). Deletions cut 3 bases from V and 5 bases from J, with 13 bases between. This CDR3 spans 14 amino acids. CDR1 is MNHEY and CDR2 is SMNVEV in the germline V gene (reference sequence). The CDR3 nucleotides are TGTGCCAGCAGTTTCGGGTCGGGGGACGAGACCCAGTACTTC. This codes for CASSFGSGDETQYF.

The V call is TRBV28, the J call TRBJ1-2; 8 bases map to TRBD1. Looked up from germline, CDR1 is MDHEN and CDR2 is SYDVKM. There are 12 residues in the CDR3. After removal of 10 bases from V and 9 bases from J, the junction contained 10 bases not matched to a gene. The CDR3 region has the DNA TGTGCCACCGGGGACAGGAGGGGTAGCTACACCTTC. Protein product: CATGDRRGSYTF.

The chain combines TRBV19 with TRBJ1-1, with 7 bases fitting TRBD1. Trimming took 9 bases from V and 5 from J; bases not matched to a gene: 12. This CDR3 spans 14 amino acids. Germline-derived CDR1 and CDR2 are LNHDA and SQIVND (reference sequence). This CDR3 is CASTTTGIGTEAFF. For the CDR3, the DNA is TGTGCCAGCACAACGACAGGGATCGGAACTGAAGCTTTCTTT.

This clone was seen more than once but under ten times. The V call is TRBV2, the J call TRBJ1-2; D is perhaps TRBD1 (5 bases). Trimming removed 5 bases from V and 0 bases from J, with 13 bases in between. The CDR3 length is 15 residues. The germline gives CDR1 SNHLY, CDR2 FYNNEI. The CDR3 nucleotides are TGTGCCAGCAGTCCGTCCCCGACAGCTAACTATGGCTACACCTTC. Translated, it gives CASSPSPTANYGYTF.

The V and J genes are TRBV6-5 and TRBJ2-5; D is unclear. The V gene's germline CDR1 is MNHEY and CDR2 SVGAGI. The length of the CDR3 is 12 residues. V gave up 2 bases and J gave up 7 bases, with 8 bases separating them. DNA of the CDR3: TGTGCCAGCAGTTACCGCGACGGGACCCAGTACTTC. This codes for CASSYRDGTQYF.

The V call is TRBV29-1, the J call TRBJ1-2; no reliable D call. Germline V gene data show CDR1 as SQVTM and CDR2 as ANQGSEA. The CDR3 contains 10 residues. Trimming cost V 3 bases and J 6 bases, with 5 bases left between them. CDR3 nucleotide sequence: TGCAGCGTTGACACCAATGGCTACACCTTC. Translating gives CSVDTNGYTF.

The J gene is TRBJ2-3, the V gene TRBV5-1, with TRBD2 matching over 7 bases. CDR1 SGHRS and CDR2 YFSETQ come from the germline V gene. The CDR3 is 16 residues long. The J segment lost 2 bases and the V segment lost 0 bases, leaving 6 bases of the junction unmatched. The CDR3 coding sequence is TGCGCCAGCAGCTTGGGGACGGGAGGCTCCACAGATACGCAGTATTTT. It specifies CASSLGTGGSTDTQYF.

The J gene is TRBJ1-1, the V gene TRBV30; possibly TRBD1 for D (5 bases). V gave up 5 bases and J gave up 1 base, with 17 bases separating them. The CDR3 has 15 amino acids. Per germline, CDR1 GTSNPN and CDR2 SVGIG (reference sequence). CDR3 sequence (DNA): TGTGCCTGGGGCCGCGGGGGGAGGGGGAACACTGAAGCTTTCTTT. Translating gives CAWGRGGRGNTEAFF.

This clone was counted a few times. DNA for the CDR3: TGTGCCAGCAGCGTGGCGTCCGGGGAGCTGTTTTTT. It yields the protein CASSVASGELFF. This chain joins TRBV9 and TRBJ2-2; no clear D. The CDR3 length is 12 residues. Trimming took 2 bases from V and 6 from J, leaving 5 bases between them. Germline lookup yields CDR1 SGDLS and CDR2 YYNGEE.

CDR3 coding DNA: TGTGCCAGCAGCTCATTACAGTACCAAGAGACCCAGTACTTC. Encoded protein: CASSSLQYQETQYF. The chain carries TRBV7-2 and TRBJ2-5; D unresolved. V shed 4 bases and J shed 0 bases, with 9 bases lying between them. Germline lookup yields CDR1 SGHTA and CDR2 FQGNSA. The CDR3 covers 14 residues.

The chain uses TRBV2 and TRBJ2-2; 8 positions agree with TRBD1. The V segment lost 8 bases and the J segment 3 bases; nucleotides outside the gene matches: 8. CDR1 is SNHLY, CDR2 FYNNEI, per germline. The CDR3 loop spans 15 amino acids. The CDR3: CASGRQGADTGELFF. In DNA form, the CDR3 reads TGTGCCAGCGGGAGGCAGGGGGCAGACACCGGGGAGCTGTTTTTT.

The rearrangement uses TRBV27 and TRBJ1-1, with D perhaps matching TRBD1 (5 bases). Germline CDR1 MNHEY, CDR2 SMNVEV (reference sequence). With 5 bases removed from V and 6 bases from J, the gap between germline ends came to 16 bases. The length of the CDR3 is 14 residues. The DNA for the CDR3 is TGTGCCAGCAGTCCGCACCCCAGGGTTGCTGAAGCTTTCTTT. Translated: CASSPHPRVAEAFF.

The J gene is TRBJ2-7, the V gene TRBV27; 8 bases align to TRBD1. CDR3 size: 15 residues. Looked up from germline, CDR1 is MNHEY and CDR2 is SMNVEV (reference sequence). V shed 5 bases and J 4 bases; nucleotides not matched to a gene: 10. CDR3 in DNA: TGTGCCAGCAGTCGTCGGTGGACAGGGAATTACGAGCAGTACTTC. It specifies CASSRRWTGNYEQYF.

This clone appeared a few times. The rearrangement joins TRBV18 to TRBJ2-2, with D possibly matching TRBD1 (6 bases). This CDR3 comprises 17 residues. From germline, CDR1 is KGHSH and CDR2 LQKENI. Trimming took off 6 bases at V and 4 bases at J, with 21 bases between the two ends. CDR3 residues: CASSPSTGTRPTGELFF. The DNA for the CDR3 is TGTGCCAGCTCCCCCTCGACCGGGACACGGCCCACCGGGGAGCTGTTTTTT.

The chain links TRBV30 to TRBJ2-2, with TRBD1 as a possible D gene (7 bases). Trimming took off 4 bases at V and 6 bases at J, with 9 bases between the two ends. Germline V gives CDR1 GTSNPN, CDR2 SVGIG (reference sequence). The CDR3 spans 12 residues. CDR3 residues: CAWIRGAGELFF. CDR3 sequence (DNA): TGTGCCTGGATCAGGGGGGCCGGGGAGCTGTTTTTT.